These T cell receptor beta chains were read from a single sample in a study of cytomegalovirus exposure and HLA in healthy donors. Some clones are missing from TCRdb's copy, which holds only in-frame ones; the method was immunoSEQ multiplex PCR. In the table there are 150,000 to 200,000 clones, roughly 80% of which are singletons. Sequenced input: PBMCs. These receptors were obtained from a woman aged 45-65 years in good health and CMV-seronegative. Each CDR3 is given with its conserved first and last residue. D genes are given only for firm matches. The size field is filled for only some rows; it gives once, few, many or a size class.

abundance	v_gene	d_gene	j_gene	CDR3nt	CDR3aa
-	TRBV6-1	-	TRBJ1-1	TGTGCCAGCAGTGAATCTAGCAGGGGCACTGAAGCTTTCTTT	CASSESSRGTEAFF
-	TRBV9	-	TRBJ2-4	TGTGCCAGCAGCACGGCGGGGACGAACATTCAGTACTTC	CASSTAGTNIQYF
-	TRBV10-3	-	TRBJ2-7	TGTGCCATCAGTGCAGGAACCTACGAGCAGTACTTC	CAISAGTYEQYF
-	TRBV7-2	-	TRBJ1-2	TGTGCCAGCAGCTTAGCGCTGACAGGCCGAGGCTACACCTTC	CASSLALTGRGYTF
few	TRBV27	-	TRBJ2-7	TGTGCCAGCAGTCTTCCTCCCTACGAGCAGTACTTC	CASSLPPYEQYF
-	TRBV29-1	TRBD2	TRBJ2-1	TGCAGCGTGGGGGGGCTAGCGGGAATGGAGGAGCAGTTCTTC	CSVGGLAGMEEQFF
once	TRBV18	-	TRBJ2-5	TGTGCCAGCTCACCTAAACACAGCCTTACGGAGACCCAGTACTTC	CASSPKHSLTETQYF
-	TRBV7-8	-	TRBJ1-2	TGTGCCAGCAGCTTACTTGGGACACAAAACTATGGCTACACCTTC	CASSLLGTQNYGYTF
-	TRBV7-9	-	TRBJ2-6	TGTGCCAGCAGCTTCCGGAGCTCTGGGGCCAACGTCCTGACTTTC	CASSFRSSGANVLTF
once	TRBV4-1	TRBD2	TRBJ2-5	TGCGCCAGCAGCCAGGCTATACTAGCGGGGGGGTCGGAGACCCAGTACTTC	CASSQAILAGGSETQYF
-	TRBV5-1	-	TRBJ2-5	TGCGCCAGCAGCTTGGCCGGTAGCGGAGAGACCCAGTACTTC	CASSLAGSGETQYF
-	TRBV28	-	TRBJ2-2	TGTGCCAGCTTGGGGCGGATGAACACCGGGGAGCTGTTTTTT	CASLGRMNTGELFF
-	TRBV25-1	-	TRBJ1-3	TGTGCCAGCAGTGCCCCTACCGGGGACACCATATATTTT	CASSAPTGDTIYF
-	TRBV19	-	TRBJ1-5	TGTGCCAGCTTAAGGACAGCTAAGGTTAGCAATCAGCCCCAGCATTTT	CASLRTAKVSNQPQHF
few	TRBV7-2	-	TRBJ1-1	TGTGCCAGCCGACGGGAGGCGAGCAGCACTGAAGCTTTCTTT	CASRREASSTEAFF
few	TRBV7-9	-	TRBJ2-7	TGTGCCAGCAGCTTAGCCCGCGGCGGCCTAACCTACGAGCAGTACTTC	CASSLARGGLTYEQYF
-	TRBV7-9	TRBD1	TRBJ2-7	TGTGCCAGCAGCCTCCCGGGACAGGGCCCCGAGCAGTACTTC	CASSLPGQGPEQYF
-	TRBV7-2	-	TRBJ1-3	TGTGCCAGCTCCGGGGGGCCTGGAAACACCATATATTTT	CASSGGPGNTIYF
-	TRBV28	-	TRBJ1-4	TGTGCCAGCAGTTCCCCGGGGGTAGGTGAAAAACTGTTTTTT	CASSSPGVGEKLFF
-	TRBV11-2	TRBD1	TRBJ2-7	TGTGCCAGCAGCTCAAATCCGGGACAGGCCTACGAGCAGTACTTC	CASSSNPGQAYEQYF
-	TRBV19	-	TRBJ2-7	TGTGCCAGTAGTATAGTCGCAGGGTCCTACGAGCAGTACTTC	CASSIVAGSYEQYF
-	TRBV9	-	TRBJ2-7	TGTGCCAGCAGCGTAGAGAGGTACTTC	CASSVERYF
-	TRBV7-2	TRBD2	TRBJ2-2	TGTGCCAGCAGCCCAGCGGGAGCCGACACCGGGGAGCTGTTTTTT	CASSPAGADTGELFF
-	TRBV2	-	TRBJ1-5	TGTGCCAGCAGTGTCTGGTCTCGAGAGAGCAATCAGCCCCAGCATTTT	CASSVWSRESNQPQHF
-	TRBV7-9	-	TRBJ1-1	TGTGCCAGCAGCTTGGGGGGATGGGGGAAGGGGAGCACTGAAGCTTTCTTT	CASSLGGWGKGSTEAFF
-	TRBV27	TRBD2	TRBJ2-5	TGTGCCAGCAGTTCCGGGGGGTCTGAAGAGACCCAGTACTTC	CASSSGGSEETQYF
-	TRBV13	-	TRBJ1-6	TGTGCCAGCAGCTCACTTACGCACCCGCAGGGACTGTCTAATTCACCCCTCCACTTT	CASSSLTHPQGLSNSPLHF
-	TRBV5-6	TRBD1	TRBJ2-7	TGTGCCAGCAGCTTCCAGGGGGACCTCTCCGAGCAGTACTTC	CASSFQGDLSEQYF
few	TRBV30	-	TRBJ1-1	TGTGCCTGGAGTGTACTTTCGCCTAACAGGGCCACTGAAGCTTTCTTT	CAWSVLSPNRATEAFF
-	TRBV7-9	TRBD1	TRBJ2-7	TGTTCCAGCAGCTTTTACGGGACAGGGGGTGAGGAGCAGTACTTC	CSSSFYGTGGEEQYF
-	TRBV18	-	TRBJ2-7	TGTGCCAGCTCAACGACAACGACCTACGAGCAGTACTTC	CASSTTTTYEQYF
-	TRBV7-2	TRBD1	TRBJ2-7	TGTGCCAGCAGCCCGAGGTCCGGGACAGGAGCCTACGAGCAGTACTTC	CASSPRSGTGAYEQYF
-	TRBV11-2	TRBD2	TRBJ2-5	TGTGCCAGCAGCCTGAGCGGGAGGTACCAAGAGACCCAGTACTTC	CASSLSGRYQETQYF
once	TRBV10-3	-	TRBJ2-3	TGTGCCATCGCAACGAGGGCTAGCGGCACAGATACGCAGTATTTT	CAIATRASGTDTQYF
-	TRBV10-3	TRBD1	TRBJ1-6	TGTGCCATCAGTGCCGGGACAGAAAATTCACCCCTCCACTTT	CAISAGTENSPLHF
-	TRBV2	-	TRBJ2-5	TGTGCCAGCCATGAACAGGGAATCGCCACAGAGACCCAGTACTTC	CASHEQGIATETQYF
-	TRBV6-1	TRBD1	TRBJ2-7	TGTGCCAGCAGGAACAGGGGGGCTAGCTACGAGCAGTACTTC	CASRNRGASYEQYF
-	TRBV6-4	-	TRBJ1-4	TGTGCCAGCAGTGACCCCCGGGACATACTTGAAAAACTGTTTTTT	CASSDPRDILEKLFF
once	TRBV18	TRBD1	TRBJ1-4	TGTGCCAGCTCACCCCTGGGACAGGGAAGTGAAAAACTGTTTTTT	CASSPLGQGSEKLFF
-	TRBV27	-	TRBJ1-1	TGTGCCAGCAGTTGGGCACCAGGCGACACTGAAGCTTTCTTT	CASSWAPGDTEAFF